This TCR beta chain was sequenced in a study of cytomegalovirus exposure and HLA in healthy donors. In germline, CDR1 is MDHEN, CDR2 SYDVKM. The CDR3 contains 14 residues. V was cut by 2 bases and J by 3 bases, with 10 bases left in between. Study results and limitations: The finding came from a later analysis; first-cohort TCR clusters tended to co-occur in the approximately 120 validation repertoires.

The assay was immunoSEQ multiplex PCR, and TCRdb's table has in-frame clones only and misses some. The data show around 400,000 clones, with 86% seen just once and about 0.8% held by the top ten. Worth noting for this clone: The antigen remains unidentified.

Source material: PBMCs. The V and J genes are TRBV28 and TRBJ1-2; possibly TRBD1 for D (6 bases). This TCR came from a woman between 18 and 29 years old in good health and CMV-seronegative. The CDR3 DNA reads as TGTGCCAGCAGTTTAAACAGGGACCACTATGGCTACACCTTC. It is translated as CASSLNRDHYGYTF.